A single sample is the source of the 27 T cell receptor beta chains below, sequenced in a study of cytomegalovirus exposure and HLA in healthy donors. The PCR employed 60 Vbeta primers together with 13 Jbeta primers. The table came from immunoSEQ multiplex PCR; TCRdb's copy has only in-frame clones and leaves some out. This sample yields roughly 110,000 clones, of which more than 70% are seen a single time; 2.5% belongs to the top ten. Sample: PBMCs. The receptor source for this set is a man aged 35 to 55 in good health and CMV-seronegative.

The V call is TRBV11-2, the J call TRBJ1-6; 9 nucleotides line up with TRBD1. With 6 bases clipped from V and 7 bases from J, the junction kept 4 bases outside the gene matches. The germline CDR1 and CDR2 sequences are SGHAT and FQNNGV. The CDR3 covers 14 residues. As DNA, the CDR3 is TGTGCCAGCAGTTGGGGACAGGGCAATTCACCCCTCCACTTT. This gives the protein CASSWGQGNSPLHF.

This clone occurred a few times. V and J are TRBV7-6 and TRBJ1-3; perhaps TRBD1 as D (5 bases). CDR3 length: 15 residues. CDR1 is SGHVS, CDR2 FNYEAQ, per germline. The germline V and J ends were trimmed by 6 bases and 0 bases, with 12 bases remaining between them. The CDR3 reads CASSQRQSSGNTIYF. CDR3 in DNA: TGTGCCAGCAGTCAAAGACAGTCCTCTGGAAACACCATATATTTT. The complete variable domain, with remaining parts taken from reference TRBV7-6 and TRBJ1-3, reads GAGVSQSPRYKVTKRGQDVALRCDPISGHVSLYWYRQALGQGPEFLTYFNYEAQQDKSGLPNDRFSAERPEGSISTLTIQRTEQRDSAMYRCASSQRQSSGNTIYFGEGSWLTVV.

The rearrangement uses TRBV7-9 and TRBJ1-1; D is uncertain. Germline V gene data show CDR1 as SEHNR and CDR2 as FQNEAQ (reference sequence). The CDR3 runs to 14 residues. The V end was cut by 4 bases, the J end by 3 bases, with 12 bases between. The CDR3 spells CASSSAGSYTEAFF. In DNA, the CDR3 is TGTGCCAGCAGCTCCGCCGGGTCCTACACTGAAGCTTTCTTT. Filled out from reference TRBV7-9 and TRBJ1-1, the complete variable domain reads DTGVSQNPRHKITKRGQNVTFRCDPISEHNRLYWYRQTLGQGPEFLTYFQNEAQLEKSRLLSDRFSAERPKGSFSTLEIQRTEQGDSAMYLCASSSAGSYTEAFFGQGTRLTVV.

Only one count was recorded for this clone. The chain is built from TRBV5-1 and TRBJ1-1; 9 bases line up with TRBD1. Trimming cost V 1 base and J 4 bases; bases outside gene matches: 2. The CDR3 spans 14 residues. Germline loops: CDR1 SGHRS, CDR2 YFSETQ. Written as DNA, the CDR3 is TGCGCCAGCAGCTTGACAGGGGGCTCCACTGAAGCTTTCTTT. This gives the protein CASSLTGGSTEAFF.

Regarding this clone: The junction differs from germline at one of its ends, possibly a read error. Other DNA sequences in the sample encode the same CDR3. V is TRBV7-9 and J is TRBJ1-4, with 9 bases that match TRBD1. There are 14 residues in the CDR3. CDR1 and CDR2 (germline): SEHNR, FQNEAQ (reference sequence). The CDR3: CASSSTGQGEKLFF. CDR3 DNA sequence: TGCGCCAGCAGCTCTACGGGACAGGGTGAAAAACTGTTTTTT. Using reference TRBV7-9 and TRBJ1-4 for the parts outside the CDR3, the full variable domain is DTGVSQNPRHKITKRGQNVTFRCDPISEHNRLYWYRQTLGQGPEFLTYFQNEAQLEKSRLLSDRFSAERPKGSFSTLEIQRTEQGDSAMYLCASSSTGQGEKLFFGSGTQLSVL.

This sequence joins TRBV5-4 and TRBJ2-6; 9 bases are shared with TRBD2. Germline V gene data show CDR1 as SGHNT and CDR2 as YYREEE (reference sequence). The trim removed 2 bases at V and 3 bases at J, leaving 9 bases unmatched. There are 18 residues in the CDR3. CDR3 sequence: CASSFGGGASVGANVLTF. The CDR3 coding sequence is TGTGCCAGCAGCTTTGGCGGGGGGGCTAGCGTTGGGGCCAACGTCCTGACTTTC.

The chain recombines TRBV29-1 with TRBJ1-3, with TRBD1 matching over 10 bases. The CDR3 has 13 amino acids. Germline values: CDR1 SQVTM, CDR2 ANQGSEA. The ends lost 7 bases at V and 6 bases at J; junction bases unmatched: 6. CDR3 sequence reads: CSAPGTGENTIYF. For the CDR3, the DNA is TGCAGCGCCCCGGGGACAGGGGAAAACACCATATATTTT.

The chain is built from TRBV14 and TRBJ2-5; TRBD1 agrees at 8 bases. The trim removed 0 bases at V and 4 bases at J, leaving 7 bases unmatched. The CDR3 runs to 16 residues. The germline CDR1 and CDR2 sequences are SGHDN and FVKESK. CDR3 DNA: TGTGCCAGCAGCCAAGATTCCAGGGGGCGCAGAGAGACCCAGTACTTC. It codes for CASSQDSRGRRETQYF.

The genes are TRBV5-1 and TRBJ1-3, with TRBD1 as a possible D gene (5 bases). This CDR3 is 15 amino acids long. Trimming stripped 7 bases from V and 0 bases from J, with 14 bases between. The germline gives CDR1 SGHRS, CDR2 YFSETQ. DNA for the CDR3: TGCGCCAGCGGGGCCCAGGACGCCTCTGGAAACACCATATATTTT. It is translated as CASGAQDASGNTIYF.

The V gene is TRBV6-6, the J gene TRBJ2-5, with no clear D. Germline lookup yields CDR1 MNHNY and CDR2 SVGAGI (reference sequence). The V and J ends lost 0 bases and 3 bases respectively, with 8 bases between them. CDR3 length equals 14 residues. The CDR3 loop reads CASSYSYNKETQYF. The CDR3 nucleotides read TGTGCCAGCAGTTACTCGTACAACAAAGAGACCCAGTACTTC.

The chain employs TRBV6-5 and TRBJ1-1, with TRBD1 matching over 8 bases. Germline CDR1 reads MNHEY; CDR2 reads SVGAGI. The CDR3 is made up of 15 amino acids. V gave up 7 bases and J gave up 3 bases; unmatched junction bases: 10. This CDR3 reads CASTGQGRWYTEAFF. CDR3 sequence (DNA): TGTGCCAGCACTGGACAGGGTAGATGGTACACTGAAGCTTTCTTT.

The CDR3 is CASSQDRGSGGAGTQYF. DNA for the CDR3: TGCGCCAGCAGCCAAGATCGAGGTAGCGGGGGCGCGGGGACCCAGTACTTC. The rearrangement uses TRBV4-1 and TRBJ2-5, with 9 bases that match TRBD2. Germline CDR1 and CDR2: MGHRA and YSYEKL. The V segment lost 0 bases and the J segment 7 bases; nucleotides outside the gene matches: 12. This CDR3 is built from 17 residues.

V usage is TRBV25-1 and J usage is TRBJ2-2; the D gene is possibly TRBD2 (6 bases). Trimming shortened V by 4 bases and J by 5 bases, and 17 bases separated the two germline ends. The CDR3 is 16 residues long. The germline V gene encodes CDR1 MGHDK and CDR2 SYGVNS. CDR3 DNA: TGTGCCAGCAGTGCCTCCCCGGGACTTACGACCGGGGAGCTGTTTTTT. This sequence encodes CASSASPGLTTGELFF.

The gene calls are TRBV10-2 and TRBJ1-1, with D perhaps TRBD1 (6 bases). Germline V lookup: CDR1 WSHSY, CDR2 SAAADI. V dropped 6 bases and J dropped 1 base, with 12 bases sitting between them. The CDR3 contains 14 residues. The CDR3 sequence: CASREGQSNTEAFF. CDR3 DNA: TGCGCCAGCAGGGAAGGACAGTCGAACACTGAAGCTTTCTTT.

The chain couples TRBV2 to TRBJ2-5, with 12 positions matching TRBD1. The germline CDR1 and CDR2 sequences are SNHLY and FYNNEI. V dropped 8 bases and J dropped 4; count of bases not matched to a gene: 8. This CDR3 has 15 amino acids. For the CDR3, the DNA is TGTGCCAGCGCGGGACAGGGGGCGCGATCAGAGACCCAGTACTTC. Translation gives CASAGQGARSETQYF.

The chain joins TRBV7-9 to TRBJ2-5; D possibly corresponds to TRBD2 (5 bases). The germline gives CDR1 SEHNR, CDR2 FQNEAQ (reference sequence). Deletions cut 1 base from V and 5 bases from J, with 14 bases between. The CDR3 length is 15 residues. The CDR3 sequence is CASSLVIRERETQYF. In DNA form, the CDR3 reads TGTGCCAGCAGCTTAGTTATTAGGGAGCGTGAGACCCAGTACTTC.

V gene TRBV11-2 combines with J gene TRBJ2-2; TRBD2 agrees at 8 bases. V gave up 5 bases and J gave up 7 bases; unmatched junction bases: 12. CDR1 and CDR2 from the germline V gene are SGHAT and FQNNGV. The CDR3 is made up of 16 amino acids. The CDR3 sequence is CASSQERGGLGGELFF. The CDR3 nucleotides are TGTGCCAGCAGCCAGGAACGGGGGGGCCTCGGCGGGGAGCTGTTTTTT.

The chain has TRBV19 and TRBJ1-6; 9 nucleotides agree with TRBD1. J lost 6 bases, V lost 7 bases, and 4 bases had no gene match. Looked up from germline, CDR1 is LNHDA and CDR2 is SQIVND (reference sequence). CDR3 length: 14 residues. CDR3 DNA sequence: TGTGCCAGTAAGGGACAGGGAGTTAATTCACCCCTCCACTTT. Its protein is CASKGQGVNSPLHF.

V is TRBV4-1 and J is TRBJ2-5; D gene uncertain. The CDR3 loop spans 13 amino acids. Germline V lookup: CDR1 MGHRA, CDR2 YSYEKL. V lost 4 bases and J 5 bases, leaving 11 bases between the germline ends. CDR3 sequence: CASSPRPSETQYF. The CDR3 DNA follows: TGCGCCAGCAGCCCGCGCCCCTCCGAGACCCAGTACTTC.

This clone has a handful of counts. The gene calls are TRBV2 and TRBJ2-4; 9 bases are shared with TRBD1. Per germline, CDR1 SNHLY and CDR2 FYNNEI. Trimming took 3 bases from V and 0 from J; bases not matched to a gene: 18. The CDR3 is made up of 21 amino acids. CDR3 in amino acids: CASSDLVGVMTGGKAKNIQYF. The CDR3 nucleotides are TGTGCCAGCAGTGACCTCGTGGGGGTAATGACAGGGGGAAAAGCCAAAAACATTCAGTACTTC. Full variable domain (remainder filled in from reference TRBV2 and TRBJ2-4): EPEVTQTPSHQVTQMGQEVILRCVPISNHLYFYWYRQILGQKVEFLVSFYNNEISEKSEIFDDQFSVERPDGSNFTLKIRSTKLEDSAMYFCASSDLVGVMTGGKAKNIQYFGAGTRLSVL.

This rearrangement joins TRBV5-4 to TRBJ1-2, with TRBD1 as a possible D gene (5 bases). Per the germline V gene, CDR1 is SGHNT and CDR2 is YYREEE (reference sequence). V lost 2 bases and J 9 bases, leaving 8 bases between the germline ends. The CDR3 loop spans 11 amino acids. CDR3 in DNA: TGTGCCAGCAGCTTCGGGGGTAGCTACACCTTC. It is translated as CASSFGGSYTF.

This chain uses TRBV11-2 with TRBJ2-7; the match to TRBD1 covers 9 bases. The CDR3 is 13 residues long. V shed 5 bases and J 10 bases; nucleotides not matched to a gene: 9. Germline CDR1 is SGHAT and CDR2 is FQNNGV. CDR3 in amino acids: CASSPVGTGFQYF. The CDR3, as DNA: TGTGCCAGCAGCCCGGTAGGGACAGGGTTCCAGTACTTC.

V gene TRBV6-5 combines with J gene TRBJ1-2; 9 nucleotides agree with TRBD1. This CDR3 is built from 13 residues. Germline assignment: CDR1 MNHEY and CDR2 SVGAGI. Losses at the gene ends were 6 bases for V and 7 bases for J; bases not matched to a gene: 6. The CDR3 here is CASRGQGKGGYTF. CDR3 DNA sequence: TGTGCCAGCAGAGGACAGGGGAAGGGTGGCTACACCTTC.

The chain joins TRBV10-2 to TRBJ2-1; TRBD2 aligns across 9 bases. Germline CDR1 WSHSY, CDR2 SAAADI. CDR3 size: 16 residues. J lost 7 bases, V lost 2 bases, and 9 bases had no gene match. CDR3 protein: CASSERGGGAGNEQFF. CDR3 in DNA: TGCGCCAGCAGTGAGCGAGGCGGGGGGGCAGGAAATGAGCAGTTCTTC.

This clone is a singleton in its sample. The rearrangement links TRBV2 to TRBJ1-4; D is perhaps TRBD1 (5 bases). This CDR3 has 13 amino acids. The V end lost 6 bases, the J end lost 7 bases, and 12 bases lay between the germline ends. Germline V gene lookup returns CDR1 SNHLY and CDR2 FYNNEI. CDR3 coding DNA: TGTGCCAGCAGAGAGGAGCAGGGTGAAAAACTGTTTTTT. Translation gives CASREEQGEKLFF.

V gene TRBV4-1 combines with J gene TRBJ1-1; no firm D call. CDR1 and CDR2 (germline): MGHRA, YSYEKL. V lost 3 bases, J lost 7 bases, and 12 bases lay in between. The CDR3 has 13 residues. The CDR3 protein is CASSHPGRDEAFF. The CDR3 DNA follows: TGCGCCAGCAGCCACCCCGGGAGGGATGAAGCTTTCTTT.

The chain joins TRBV7-2 to TRBJ2-6; D possibly corresponds to TRBD2 (5 bases). V lost 6 bases to trimming and J lost 0 bases, with 15 bases between them. This CDR3 has 17 residues. Germline CDR1 and CDR2: SGHTA and FQGNSA. In DNA, the CDR3 is TGTGCCAGCAGGACATTAGGGAGTTTCTCTGGGGCCAACGTCCTGACTTTC. It codes for CASRTLGSFSGANVLTF.